A selection of T cell receptor beta chains follows, all from one sample in a study of cytomegalovirus exposure and HLA in healthy donors. Profiling relied on immunoSEQ multiplex PCR, and the TCRdb table lists in-frame clones only, not all of them. The sample consists of about 120,000 clones, 65% to 85% of them appearing once. The sequencing sample was made of PBMCs. All receptors come from a woman aged 25 to 39 in good health and CMV-seropositive. Each CDR3 is given with its conserved first and last residue. Each record gives: J gene, clone size, D gene, V gene, CDR3 protein, CDR3 DNA. D genes are given only for firm matches. Not all rows give a size; the values are once, few, many and, for expanded clones, a class.

TRBJ2-7 NA TRBD1 TRBV11-2 CASSLAGQGGEQYF TGTGCCAGCAGCTTAGCCGGACAGGGTGGCGAGCAGTACTTC
TRBJ2-3 NA NA TRBV7-2 CASSLTSVRTDTQYF TGTGCCAGCAGCTTGACTTCCGTACGCACAGATACGCAGTATTTT
TRBJ2-2 NA TRBD2 TRBV9 CASSVVPAGGGGELFF TGTGCCAGCAGCGTAGTGCCAGCGGGAGGTGGTGGGGAGCTGTTTTTT
TRBJ1-1 NA NA TRBV6-6 CASSYMGADTEAFF TGTGCCAGCAGTTACATGGGGGCTGACACTGAAGCTTTCTTT
TRBJ1-5 NA NA TRBV5-1 CASSFGHSNQPQHF TGCGCCAGCAGCTTCGGACATAGCAATCAGCCCCAGCATTTT
TRBJ1-1 few TRBD1 TRBV30 CAWTGTGSSEAFF TGTGCCTGGACAGGGACAGGGTCTTCTGAAGCTTTCTTT
TRBJ1-1 NA NA TRBV29-1 CSVGGGNTEAFF TGCAGCGTTGGGGGGGGGAACACTGAAGCTTTCTTT
TRBJ2-1 few NA TRBV9 CASSVSGQGYDEQFF TGTGCCAGCAGCGTATCCGGGCAGGGCTACGATGAGCAGTTCTTC
TRBJ2-1 NA NA TRBV27 CASSLRRVGDDEQFF TGTGCCAGCAGTTTAAGAAGAGTGGGAGACGATGAGCAGTTCTTC
TRBJ1-2 few TRBD1 TRBV29-1 CSVMTGTNYGYTF TGCAGCGTAATGACAGGGACCAACTATGGCTACACCTTC
TRBJ1-1 NA NA TRBV13 CASSLPGGQAAFF TGTGCCAGCAGCCTCCCGGGAGGGCAGGCAGCTTTCTTT
TRBJ1-4 NA NA TRBV19 CASNSGAGEKLFF TGTGCCAGTAATTCAGGGGCTGGTGAAAAACTGTTTTTT
TRBJ2-3 few TRBD2 TRBV7-9 CASNLPGTSGGVVDTQYF TGTGCCAGCAACCTACCCGGGACTAGCGGGGGTGTCGTCGATACGCAGTATTTT
TRBJ1-5 NA NA TRBV10-2 CASSGGRDQPQHF TGCGCCAGCAGTGGGGGGCGCGATCAGCCCCAGCATTTT
TRBJ1-2 NA NA TRBV5-1 CASSFTRDYGYTF TGCGCCAGCAGCTTCACCCGAGACTATGGCTACACCTTC
TRBJ1-1 NA NA TRBV6-5 CASSYGGAPTEAFF TGTGCCAGCAGTTATGGGGGGGCTCCCACTGAAGCTTTCTTT
TRBJ1-2 NA NA TRBV19 CASSMTGINYGYTF TGTGCCAGTAGTATGACAGGAATTAACTATGGCTACACCTTC
TRBJ1-1 few NA TRBV11-2 CASSLRMPGTEAFF TGTGCCAGCAGCTTACGGATGCCGGGCACTGAAGCTTTCTTT
TRBJ2-7 NA NA TRBV7-3 CASSAGQGGYEQYF TGTGCCAGCAGCGCAGGGCAGGGTGGGTACGAGCAGTACTTC
TRBJ1-1 few TRBD1 TRBV7-9 CASSPGTGGYTEAFF TGTGCCAGCAGCCCAGGGACAGGGGGGTACACTGAAGCTTTCTTT
TRBJ1-3 NA NA TRBV7-2 CASSLRGRQLIGNTIYF TGTGCCAGCAGCCTGCGGGGGCGGCAACTGATTGGAAACACCATATATTTT
TRBJ2-7 NA NA TRBV27 CASSLRGADIYEQYF TGTGCCAGCAGTTTGCGCGGTGCGGATATCTACGAGCAGTACTTC
TRBJ2-7 once TRBD2 TRBV4-1 CASSQGLLAGYEQYF TGCGCCAGCAGCCAAGGGCTGCTAGCGGGTTACGAGCAGTACTTC
TRBJ2-2 NA TRBD2 TRBV9 CASSVGTSGNTGELFF TGTGCCAGCAGCGTAGGGACTAGCGGAAACACCGGGGAGCTGTTTTTT
TRBJ2-1 NA TRBD2 TRBV2 CASSELAAYNEQFF TGTGCCAGCAGTGAACTAGCGGCCTACAATGAGCAGTTCTTC
TRBJ1-2 few NA TRBV9 CASSPSSGMVVYGYTF TGTGCCAGCAGCCCTAGCTCCGGAATGGTGGTCTATGGCTACACCTTC
TRBJ1-2 NA NA TRBV18 CASSPTQTTGYGYTF TGTGCCAGCTCACCTACCCAGACGACAGGCTATGGCTACACCTTC
TRBJ1-1 NA NA TRBV4-1 CASSQPDWNTEAFF TGCGCCAGCAGCCAACCAGATTGGAACACTGAAGCTTTCTTT
TRBJ1-2 NA TRBD1 TRBV5-5 CASSFGDSKAYGYTF TGTGCCAGCAGCTTCGGGGACAGCAAGGCCTATGGCTACACCTTC
TRBJ1-2 few NA TRBV19 CATSKTANYGYTF TGTGCCACCTCAAAGACAGCTAACTATGGCTACACCTTC
TRBJ1-2 NA TRBD1 TRBV7-9 CASSSSDPGQGNGYTF TGTGCCAGCAGCTCAAGCGATCCGGGACAGGGGAATGGCTACACCTTC
TRBJ1-5 NA NA TRBV6-1 CASIGTPSNQPQHF TGTGCCAGCATAGGGACACCCAGCAATCAGCCCCAGCATTTT
TRBJ2-3 NA TRBD1 TRBV2 CASSATGVGTDTQYF TGTGCCAGCAGTGCGACAGGGGTCGGAACAGATACGCAGTATTTT
TRBJ1-1 NA NA TRBV30 CAWIPVPGTEAFF TGTGCCTGGATTCCAGTACCAGGCACTGAAGCTTTCTTT
TRBJ1-6 NA NA TRBV19 CASTLPGGDRAYNSPLHF TGTGCCAGTACCCTCCCAGGAGGGGATAGGGCCTATAATTCACCCCTCCACTTT
TRBJ1-4 NA TRBD1 TRBV29-1 CSVHDRGREKLFF TGCAGCGTTCATGACAGGGGTCGGGAAAAACTGTTTTTT
TRBJ2-7 NA TRBD1 TRBV29-1 CSGGTGEGSEQYF TGCAGCGGAGGGACAGGGGAAGGAAGCGAGCAGTACTTC
TRBJ1-1 NA TRBD1 TRBV15 CATSRSGGYTEAFF TGTGCCACCAGCAGATCAGGGGGCTACACTGAAGCTTTCTTT
TRBJ2-4 NA TRBD2 TRBV10-3 CAISEVAGNIQYF TGTGCCATCAGTGAAGTAGCGGGAAACATTCAGTACTTC
TRBJ2-2 NA TRBD1 TRBV11-2 CASSLEGQGKKSTGELFF TGTGCCAGCAGCTTAGAGGGACAGGGTAAAAAGAGCACCGGGGAGCTGTTTTTT
TRBJ2-1 once TRBD2 TRBV12-5 CASGLYGGDNEQFF TGTGCTAGTGGTTTGTACGGGGGGGACAATGAGCAGTTCTTC
TRBJ2-3 NA TRBD1 TRBV10-3 CAISEPGQGSDTQYF TGTGCCATCAGTGAGCCGGGACAGGGATCAGATACGCAGTATTTT
TRBJ1-2 NA TRBD1 TRBV5-1 CASSATTGNYGYTF TGCGCCAGCAGCGCAACGACAGGGAACTATGGCTACACCTTC
TRBJ1-5 once NA TRBV6-1 CASSDPGLPQHF TGTGCCAGCAGTGACCCCGGTTTACCCCAGCATTTT
TRBJ1-2 NA NA TRBV5-1 CASSLAAQNYGYTF TGCGCCAGCAGCTTGGCCGCACAGAACTATGGCTACACCTTC
TRBJ1-1 few NA TRBV15 CATSREGASNTEAFF TGTGCCACCAGCAGAGAGGGGGCATCGAACACTGAAGCTTTCTTT
TRBJ1-6 once NA TRBV7-9 CASSLAESYNSPLHF TGTGCCAGCAGCTTAGCAGAGTCCTATAATTCACCCCTCCACTTT